The 22 T cell receptor beta chains listed next were all sequenced from one sample in a study of cytotoxic CD8 clonotypes in ibrutinib-treated CLL. Clones were read by immunoSEQ multiplex PCR, and TCRdb kept only the in-frame ones, dropping some. The profile shows 250,000 to 350,000 clones, roughly three quarters of them singletons. The sample here was PBMCs, taken at disease progression, from a patient treated with ibrutinib. The receptors come from a human donor with chronic lymphocytic leukemia.

The chain uses TRBV11-2 and TRBJ2-7, with TRBD2 matching over 12 bases. The V gene's germline CDR1 is SGHAT and CDR2 FQNNGV. The ends lost 5 bases at V and 2 bases at J; junction bases unmatched: 13. This CDR3 contains 18 residues. The CDR3 sequence is CASSLTSGGPQRAYEQYF. CDR3 nucleotides: TGTGCCAGCAGCCTGACTAGCGGGGGACCACAGAGAGCCTACGAGCAGTACTTC. Variable domain in full (rest from reference TRBV11-2 and TRBJ2-7): EAGVAQSPRYKIIEKRQSVAFWCNPISGHATLYWYQQILGQGPKLLIQFQNNGVVDDSQLPKDRFSAERLKGVDSTLKIQPAKLEDSAVYLCASSLTSGGPQRAYEQYFGPGTRLTVT.

The chain joins TRBV7-9 to TRBJ2-2; 8 nucleotides match TRBD1. This CDR3 has 14 residues. V was pared by 5 bases and J by 5 bases, with 4 bases of the junction left unmatched. Germline assignment: CDR1 SEHNR and CDR2 FQNEAQ (reference sequence). The CDR3 DNA reads as TGTGCCAGCAGCCGGACAGGGTTAACCGGGGAGCTGTTTTTT. It yields the protein CASSRTGLTGELFF.

This clone was counted a few times. V gene TRBV4-1 combines with J gene TRBJ1-2; 10 bases fit TRBD1. In germline, CDR1 is MGHRA, CDR2 YSYEKL. This CDR3 has 15 amino acids. V lost 3 bases, J lost 2 bases, and 3 bases stayed unmatched. The CDR3 DNA is TGCGCCAGCAGCCATAGACAGGGGGCAAACTATGGCTACACCTTC. It specifies CASSHRQGANYGYTF.

The chain employs TRBV5-1 and TRBJ1-2, with D unresolved. This CDR3 is built from 13 residues. Trimming removed 1 base from V and 2 bases from J, with 6 bases in between. Per germline, CDR1 SGHRS and CDR2 YFSETQ. CDR3 sequence (DNA): TGCGCCAGCAGCTTGTCACAGAACTATGGCTACACCTTC. It is translated as CASSLSQNYGYTF. Full variable domain (rest looked up from reference TRBV5-1 and TRBJ1-2): KAGVTQTPRYLIKTRGQQVTLSCSPISGHRSVSWYQQTPGQGLQFLFEYFSETQRNKGNFPGRFSGRQFSNSRSEMNVSTLELGDSALYLCASSLSQNYGYTFGSGTRLTVV.

V is TRBV5-1 and J is TRBJ2-5; D remains ambiguous. This CDR3 contains 11 residues. Trimming stripped 2 bases from V and 5 bases from J, with 4 bases between. Germline V CDR1 and CDR2: SGHRS, YFSETQ. The CDR3 DNA follows: TGCGCCAGCAGCTTAGATGAGACCCAGTACTTC. Translation: CASSLDETQYF.

The chain recombines TRBV5-1 with TRBJ2-6; 8 bases align to TRBD1. The length of the CDR3 is 15 residues. Per the germline V gene, CDR1 is SGHRS and CDR2 is YFSETQ. V shed 4 bases, J shed 4 bases, and the junction held 4 bases outside the gene matches. CDR3 sequence reads: CASSRQGTGANVLTF. The DNA for the CDR3 is TGCGCCAGCAGCAGACAGGGGACCGGGGCCAACGTCCTGACTTTC.

The CDR3 loop is CASSSGTGSTDTQYF. The CDR3 DNA reads as TGTGCCAGCTCTTCCGGGACAGGCAGCACAGATACGCAGTATTTT. The genes are TRBV18 and TRBJ2-3; TRBD1 aligns across 8 bases. V lost 6 bases to trimming and J lost 0 bases; unmatched junction nucleotides: 5. The CDR3 spans 15 residues. Germline CDR1 KGHSH, CDR2 LQKENI.

The chain carries TRBV6-1 and TRBJ2-7; weak D call: TRBD2 (6 bases). This CDR3 has 15 amino acids. Germline CDR1 reads MNHNS; CDR2 reads SASEGT. Deletions cut 5 bases from V and 5 bases from J, with 19 bases between. The CDR3 here is CASSKGAGYLHEQYF. DNA of the CDR3: TGTGCCAGCAGTAAAGGGGCGGGATATTTGCACGAGCAGTACTTC.

This rearrangement joins TRBV19 to TRBJ1-1; maybe TRBD1 (5 bases). Trimming cost V 5 bases and J 1 base, with 17 bases left between them. CDR3 length: 16 residues. In germline, CDR1 is LNHDA, CDR2 SQIVND (reference sequence). The CDR3 loop reads CASSPRTPGGNTEAFF. The CDR3 DNA sequence: TGTGCCAGTAGTCCTCGGACACCCGGAGGGAACACTGAAGCTTTCTTT.

The V call is TRBV10-3, the J call TRBJ2-1; 9 nucleotides agree with TRBD1. CDR3 size: 15 residues. CDR1 and CDR2 (germline): ENHRY, SYGVKD. The junction had 9 bases not matched to a gene; V was cut back by 2 bases and J by 10 bases. CDR3 in DNA: TGTGCCATCAGTGAGCGGGGACAGGGTCTACGCGAGCAGTTCTTC. Protein product: CAISERGQGLREQFF.

This chain links TRBV11-3 with TRBJ2-1; tentative D call: TRBD2 (5 bases). The CDR3 runs 13 residues. Germline lookup yields CDR1 SGHNT and CDR2 YENEEA. Deletions cut 0 bases from V and 12 bases from J, with 12 bases between. CDR3 residues: CASSLDPAGRQFF. The DNA for the CDR3 is TGTGCCAGCAGCTTAGATCCTGCGGGCCGGCAGTTCTTC. The full variable domain, rest sourced from reference TRBV11-3 and TRBJ2-1, is EAGVVQSPRYKIIEKKQPVAFWCNPISGHNTLYWYLQNLGQGPELLIRYENEEAVDDSQLPKDRFSAERLKGVDSTLKIQPAELGDSAVYLCASSLDPAGRQFFGPGTRLTVL.

There are a few counts of this clone. The chain employs TRBV2 and TRBJ2-7; D is undetermined. In germline, CDR1 is SNHLY, CDR2 FYNNEI. Deletions cut 10 bases from V and 2 bases from J, with 12 bases between. The CDR3 extends over 12 amino acids. The chain's CDR3 is CAIRAAAYEQYF. The CDR3 DNA reads as TGTGCCATCCGGGCCGCAGCCTACGAGCAGTACTTC.

This clone was detected once. The V gene is TRBV28, the J gene TRBJ2-7; the D is unclear. V was pared by 3 bases and J by 6 bases, with 9 bases between. Germline-derived CDR1 and CDR2 are MDHEN and SYDVKM. This CDR3 has 12 amino acids. The CDR3 DNA is TGTGCCAGCAGTTTTCGGTGGACCGAGCAGTACTTC. Its translation: CASSFRWTEQYF.

The chain links TRBV5-6 to TRBJ2-5, with D possibly called TRBD1 or TRBD2 (5 bases each). Trimming removed 5 bases at V and 5 bases at J, with 19 bases between. The CDR3 loop spans 15 amino acids. The germline gives CDR1 SGHDT, CDR2 YYEEEE. Written as DNA, the CDR3 is TGTGCCAGCAGATTGCTGGGGACCTCCGGGGAGACCCAGTACTTC. The encoded protein is CASRLLGTSGETQYF.

This chain uses TRBV7-8 with TRBJ1-5; unclear D gene. The V gene lost 0 bases and the J gene lost 4 bases, with 7 bases spanning the gap. Looked up from germline, CDR1 is SGHVS and CDR2 is FQNEAQ. There are 14 residues in the CDR3. The CDR3 DNA follows: TGTGCCAGCAGCTTAGCTAAACCGAATCAGCCCCAGCATTTT. It translates to CASSLAKPNQPQHF.

The gene calls are TRBV4-1 and TRBJ1-3, with D maybe TRBD1 (6 bases). This CDR3 spans 16 amino acids. Trimming took off 0 bases at V and 2 bases at J, with 11 bases between the two ends. CDR1 and CDR2 (germline): MGHRA, YSYEKL. The CDR3 protein is CASSQDYGGPGNTIYF. The CDR3 region has the DNA TGCGCCAGCAGCCAAGATTACGGGGGGCCTGGAAACACCATATATTTT.

This sequence joins TRBV9 and TRBJ2-2, with 7 bases aligning to TRBD2. V trimming: 0 bases; J trimming: 4 bases; junction bases outside the gene matches: 6. The germline CDR1 and CDR2 sequences are SGDLS and YYNGEE. This CDR3 is built from 16 residues. The DNA for the CDR3 is TGTGCCAGCAGCGTAGGGACTAGGAGAGCCACCGGGGAGCTGTTTTTT. Amino acid sequence: CASSVGTRRATGELFF. Using reference TRBV9 and TRBJ2-2 for the parts outside the CDR3, the full variable domain is DSGVTQTPKHLITATGQRVTLRCSPRSGDLSVYWYQQSLDQGLQFLIQYYNGEERAKGNILERFSAQQFPDLHSELNLSSLELGDSALYFCASSVGTRRATGELFFGEGSRLTVL.

The V call is TRBV6-5, the J call TRBJ2-7; 7 bases map to TRBD2. Germline V gene sequence: CDR1 MNHEY, CDR2 SVGAGI. V shed 0 bases, J shed 0 bases, and the junction held 5 bases outside the gene matches. The CDR3 is 16 amino acids. In nucleotides, the CDR3 is TGTGCCAGCAGTTACTCTAGGACTAGTAGCTCCTACGAGCAGTACTTC. It codes for CASSYSRTSSSYEQYF.

The chain uses TRBV28 and TRBJ2-7; D might be TRBD1 (5 bases). V was clipped by 4 bases and J by 6 bases, with 13 bases between them. The CDR3 runs 13 residues. The germline CDR1 and CDR2 sequences are MDHEN and SYDVKM. The CDR3 spells CASSSRADGEQYF. The CDR3 DNA reads as TGTGCCAGCAGTTCCAGGGCAGACGGCGAGCAGTACTTC. Variable domain in full (rest from reference TRBV28 and TRBJ2-7): DVKVTQSSRYLVKRTGEKVFLECVQDMDHENMFWYRQDPGLGLRLIYFSYDVKMKEKGDIPEGYSVSREKKERFSLILESASTNQTSMYLCASSSRADGEQYFGPGTRLTVT.

The chain is built from TRBV29-1 and TRBJ2-3; D gene ambiguous. This CDR3 contains 14 residues. CDR1 and CDR2 from the germline V gene are SQVTM and ANQGSEA. The V gene lost 4 bases and the J gene lost 5 bases, with 16 bases spanning the gap. The CDR3: CSVGAPQVRDTQYF. The CDR3 nucleotides are TGCAGCGTTGGGGCCCCCCAAGTAAGAGATACGCAGTATTTT.

The rearrangement uses TRBV10-2 and TRBJ1-2; D is perhaps TRBD1 (5 bases). Germline lookup yields CDR1 WSHSY and CDR2 SAAADI. The CDR3 runs 15 residues. Trimming cost V 0 bases and J 3 bases, with 11 bases left between them. As DNA, the CDR3 is TGCGCCAGCAGTGAGTCGCGCAGGGTCTACTATGGCTACACCTTC. It yields the protein CASSESRRVYYGYTF.

The chain links TRBV6-6 to TRBJ2-5; either TRBD1 or TRBD2 may fit D (5 bases each). The CDR3 has 15 residues. From germline, CDR1 is MNHNY and CDR2 SVGAGI (reference sequence). V was cut by 2 bases and J by 5 bases, with 15 bases left in between. Here the CDR3 DNA reads TGTGCCAGCAGTTACAATCTGGGGGTGGTGGAGACCCAGTACTTC. It translates to CASSYNLGVVETQYF.